This T cell receptor beta chain was identified during a study of response to subunit inactivated influenza vaccine. Points from the study as a whole: The study's authors posited that every seasonal influenza vaccination enlists few new T cells.

This clonotype was seen a handful of times. Antigen: not known. The CDR3 extends over 12 amino acids. The V end lost 7 bases, the J end lost 7 bases, and 12 bases lay between the germline ends. TCRdb analysed the RT-PCR reads with MiXCR anew, one entry per CDR3 protein. Among approximately 700,000 distinct CDR3 sequences listed, 15% to 19% were seen once. The clonotype was recovered from a man aged 45-60 years who received an inactivated influenza vaccine. The chain couples TRBV12-3 or TRBV12-4 to TRBJ2-3; D ambiguous. The sample here was PBMCs from blood, taken less than 13 days after vaccination. This CDR3 reads CASKSGAYTQYF. CDR3 in DNA: TGTGCCAGCAAGTCCGGAGCGTATACGCAGTATTTT.